Listed here are 15 T cell receptor beta chains from one sample, sequenced in a study of T cell responses to AZD1222 COVID-19 vaccine. Repertoires were generated with immunoSEQ multiplex PCR, while TCRdb's copy carries only in-frame clones and drops some. The table shows 100,000 to 150,000 clones, with around 89% occurring only once. The sample in question was peripheral blood, obtained on day 0 of AZD1222 vaccination. Receptor source: an adult in good health.

This chain joins TRBV5-5 and TRBJ1-4; no firm D call. There are 17 residues in the CDR3. Trimming cost V 2 bases and J 4 bases, with 18 bases left between them. The germline V gene has CDR1 SGHKS and CDR2 YYEKEE (reference sequence). CDR3 residues: CASSFDGLRALNEKLFF. The DNA of the CDR3 is TGTGCCAGCAGCTTCGATGGTTTGAGGGCCCTTAATGAAAAACTGTTTTTT.

Concerning this clone itself: Other DNA sequences in the same sample also yield this CDR3. The DNA of the CDR3 is TGCGCCAGCAGCCAAGAGAACACTGAAGCTTTCTTT. Amino acids: CASSQENTEAFF. The rearrangement uses TRBV4-3 and TRBJ1-1; no clear D. Germline V gene sequence: CDR1 LGHNA, CDR2 YSLEER. Trimming left V 0 bases short and J 1 base short, with 0 bases between. The CDR3 length is 12 residues.

This chain links TRBV24-1 with TRBJ2-7; no definite D call. Trimming took 2 bases from V and 0 from J, leaving 22 bases between them. CDR1 KGHDR and CDR2 SFDVKD come from the germline V gene. The CDR3 totals 19 residues. The CDR3 spells CATSDSPRFSGRSSYEQYF. The CDR3 DNA sequence: TGTGCCACCAGTGATTCCCCCAGGTTTTCCGGTCGGAGCTCCTACGAGCAGTACTTC.

The V and J genes are TRBV6-5 and TRBJ2-7; D possibly corresponds to TRBD2 (6 bases). Trimming pared 2 bases from V and 7 bases from J, leaving 12 bases between. Germline values: CDR1 MNHEY, CDR2 SVGAGI. The CDR3 consists of 13 residues. The CDR3 protein is CASSYLSGWEQYF. CDR3 DNA: TGTGCCAGCAGTTACCTGAGCGGGTGGGAGCAGTACTTC.

The chain uses TRBV21-1 and TRBJ2-7; the table's TRBD1 call for D was not verified on the DNA. TRBV21-1 is classified as a pseudogene. This CDR3 is built from 22 residues. The CDR3 reads CASGNTDLGTIKGASSTYEQYF. CDR3 DNA sequence: TGTGCCAGTGGAAATACCGATCTTGGGACAATAAAGGGGGCGAGCTCTACCTACGAGCAGTACTTC.

The V and J genes are TRBV19 and TRBJ1-5; D is uncertain. Trimming took 6 bases from V and 3 from J, leaving 6 bases between them. CDR3 size: 12 residues. Germline V CDR1 and CDR2: LNHDA, SQIVND (reference sequence). CDR3 region: CASRGPNQPQHF. The CDR3 DNA sequence: TGTGCCAGTAGAGGGCCCAATCAGCCCCAGCATTTT.

The chain uses TRBV19 and TRBJ1-5, with D unclear. This CDR3 is built from 15 residues. V was cut by 4 bases and J by 2 bases, with 12 bases left in between. Germline V lookup: CDR1 LNHDA, CDR2 SQIVND (reference sequence). Here the CDR3 DNA reads TGTGCCAGTAGTACCCTTACAGTTCGCAATCAGCCCCAGCATTTT. Its protein product is CASSTLTVRNQPQHF.

CDR3 protein: CASSLAGYYSNQPQHF. The DNA of the CDR3 is TGTGCCAGCAGCTTAGCAGGGTACTATAGCAATCAGCCCCAGCATTTT. V usage is TRBV7-8 and J usage is TRBJ1-5; unclear D gene. The CDR3 contains 16 residues. CDR1 and CDR2 (germline): SGHVS, FQNEAQ. Trimming took off 0 bases at V and 0 bases at J, with 9 bases between the two ends.

The chain carries TRBV5-6 and TRBJ1-6, with 7 bases aligning to TRBD1. Germline V lookup: CDR1 SGHDT, CDR2 YYEEEE. Trimming removed 0 bases from V and 7 bases from J; junction bases left unmatched: 10. This CDR3 is built from 17 residues. CDR3 sequence reads: CASSLVSAGGRNSPLHF. In DNA, the CDR3 is TGTGCCAGCAGCTTGGTCTCGGCAGGGGGTAGGAATTCACCCCTCCACTTT.

This clone was detected only once. The chain carries TRBV6-5 and TRBJ2-1; 14 bases agree with TRBD2. CDR1 is MNHEY, CDR2 SVGAGI, per germline. This CDR3 comprises 15 residues. The trim removed 6 bases at V and 7 bases at J, leaving 5 bases unmatched. The CDR3 here is CASRGLAGAGNEQFF. For the CDR3, the DNA is TGTGCCAGCAGGGGACTAGCGGGAGCCGGGAATGAGCAGTTCTTC.

This clone was counted between two and nine times. The J gene is TRBJ1-2, the V gene TRBV23-1; D is undetermined. TRBV23-1 falls under the ORF class, with uncertain function. V was clipped by 2 bases and J by 3 bases, with 10 bases between them. The length of the CDR3 is 14 residues. The CDR3 loop reads CASSQESTDYGYTF. CDR3 in DNA: TGCGCCAGCAGTCAAGAATCCACGGACTATGGCTACACCTTC.

V is TRBV20-1 and J is TRBJ2-7, with a possible D match to TRBD2 (7 bases). Germline V CDR1 and CDR2: DFQATT, SNEGSKA (reference sequence). The CDR3 sequence is 11 residues long. Trimming removed 5 bases from V and 7 bases from J, with 12 bases in between. The CDR3: CSASGRGEQYF. For the CDR3, the DNA is TGCAGTGCTTCGGGGAGGGGGGAGCAGTACTTC.

DNA for the CDR3: TGTGCCAGCAGTTACGGGACAGGTCTCTACGAGCAGTACTTC. It specifies CASSYGTGLYEQYF. This chain joins TRBV6-5 and TRBJ2-7; 8 nucleotides line up with TRBD1. With 2 bases clipped from V and 3 bases from J, the junction kept 3 bases outside the gene matches. This CDR3 is 14 amino acids long. Germline values: CDR1 MNHEY, CDR2 SVGAGI.

The rearrangement joins TRBV28 to TRBJ1-6; the D gene is possibly TRBD1 (5 bases). Germline-derived CDR1 and CDR2 are MDHEN and SYDVKM. V gave up 3 bases and J gave up 7 bases, with 13 bases separating them. The length of the CDR3 is 15 residues. The CDR3 region is CASSLILWGNSPLHF. The CDR3 DNA reads TGTGCCAGCAGTTTGATCCTCTGGGGGAATTCACCCCTCCACTTT.

The V call is TRBV27, the J call TRBJ1-2; 8 bases align to TRBD1. The CDR3 totals 15 residues. V was clipped by 4 bases and J by 4 bases; unmatched bases: 8. Germline V lookup: CDR1 MNHEY, CDR2 SMNVEV (reference sequence). The CDR3 region is CASSSPGQDFYGYTF. The CDR3 nucleotides are TGTGCCAGCAGTTCCCCGGGACAGGATTTCTATGGCTACACCTTC.